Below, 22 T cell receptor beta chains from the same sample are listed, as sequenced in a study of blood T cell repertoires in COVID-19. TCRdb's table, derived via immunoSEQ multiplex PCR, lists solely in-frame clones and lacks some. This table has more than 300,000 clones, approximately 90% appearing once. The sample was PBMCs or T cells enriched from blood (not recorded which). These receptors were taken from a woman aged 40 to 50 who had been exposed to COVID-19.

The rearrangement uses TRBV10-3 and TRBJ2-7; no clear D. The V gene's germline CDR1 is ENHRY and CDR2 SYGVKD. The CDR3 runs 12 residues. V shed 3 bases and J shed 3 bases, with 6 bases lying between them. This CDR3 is CAISELIYEQYF. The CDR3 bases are TGTGCCATCAGTGAACTTATCTACGAGCAGTACTTC.

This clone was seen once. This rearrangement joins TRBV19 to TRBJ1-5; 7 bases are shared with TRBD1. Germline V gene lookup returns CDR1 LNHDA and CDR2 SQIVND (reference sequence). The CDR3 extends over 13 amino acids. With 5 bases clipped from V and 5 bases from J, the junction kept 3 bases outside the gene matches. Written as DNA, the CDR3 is TGTGCCAGTAGTTCCGACAGGGATCAGCCCCAGCATTTT. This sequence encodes CASSSDRDQPQHF.

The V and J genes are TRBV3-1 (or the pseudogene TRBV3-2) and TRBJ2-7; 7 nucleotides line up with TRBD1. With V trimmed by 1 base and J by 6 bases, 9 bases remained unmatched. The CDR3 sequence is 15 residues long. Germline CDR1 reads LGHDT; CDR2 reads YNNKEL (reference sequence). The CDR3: CASSQGKQGIAEQYF. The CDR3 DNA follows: TGTGCCAGCAGCCAAGGCAAACAGGGGATCGCCGAGCAGTACTTC.

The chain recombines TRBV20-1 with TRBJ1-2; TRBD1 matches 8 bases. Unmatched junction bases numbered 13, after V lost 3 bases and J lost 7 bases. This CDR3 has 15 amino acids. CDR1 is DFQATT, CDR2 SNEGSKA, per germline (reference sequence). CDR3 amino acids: CSASPSKDRAGGYTF. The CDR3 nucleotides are TGCAGTGCTAGTCCTTCGAAGGACAGGGCCGGTGGCTACACCTTC.

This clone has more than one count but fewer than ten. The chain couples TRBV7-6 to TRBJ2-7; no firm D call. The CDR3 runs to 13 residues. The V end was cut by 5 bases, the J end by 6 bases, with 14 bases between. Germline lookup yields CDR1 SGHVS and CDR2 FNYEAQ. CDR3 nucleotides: TGTGCCAGCAGCCTGGTCGCTTTCGGCGAGCAGTACTTC. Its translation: CASSLVAFGEQYF.

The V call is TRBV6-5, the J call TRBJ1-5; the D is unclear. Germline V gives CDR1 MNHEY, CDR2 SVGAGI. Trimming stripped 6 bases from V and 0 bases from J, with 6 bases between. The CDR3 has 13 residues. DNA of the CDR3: TGTGCCAGCAGGGAGAATAGCAATCAGCCCCAGCATTTT. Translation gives CASRENSNQPQHF.

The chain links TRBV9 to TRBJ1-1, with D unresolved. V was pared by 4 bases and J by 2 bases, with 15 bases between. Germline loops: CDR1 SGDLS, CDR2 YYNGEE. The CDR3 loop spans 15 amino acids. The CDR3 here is CASSPQGGINTEAFF. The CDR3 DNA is TGTGCCAGCAGCCCCCAAGGAGGCATTAACACTGAAGCTTTCTTT.

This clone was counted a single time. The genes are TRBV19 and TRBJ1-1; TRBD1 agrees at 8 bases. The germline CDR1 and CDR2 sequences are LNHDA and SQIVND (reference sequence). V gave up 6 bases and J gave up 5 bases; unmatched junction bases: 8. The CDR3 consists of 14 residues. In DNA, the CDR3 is TGTGCCAGTAGCACCTTGGACAGGGCGACTGAAGCTTTCTTT. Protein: CASSTLDRATEAFF.

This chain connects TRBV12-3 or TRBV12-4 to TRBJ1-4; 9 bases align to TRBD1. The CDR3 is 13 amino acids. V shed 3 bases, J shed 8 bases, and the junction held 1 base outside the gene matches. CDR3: CASSFGTGEKLFF. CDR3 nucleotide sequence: TGTGCCAGCAGTTTTGGGACAGGGGAAAAACTGTTTTTT.

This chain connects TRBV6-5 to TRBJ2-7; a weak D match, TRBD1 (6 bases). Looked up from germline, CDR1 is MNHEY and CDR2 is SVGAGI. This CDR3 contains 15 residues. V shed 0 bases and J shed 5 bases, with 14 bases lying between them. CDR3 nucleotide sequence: TGTGCCAGCAGTTACTCAGGTCAGGGGCCCGACGAGCAGTACTTC. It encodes CASSYSGQGPDEQYF.

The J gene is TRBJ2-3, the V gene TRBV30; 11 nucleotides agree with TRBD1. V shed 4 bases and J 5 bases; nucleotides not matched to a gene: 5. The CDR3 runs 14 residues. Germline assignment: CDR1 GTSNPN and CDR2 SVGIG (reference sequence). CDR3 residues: CAWNVDRGQDTQYF. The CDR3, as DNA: TGTGCCTGGAACGTGGACAGGGGGCAAGATACGCAGTATTTT.

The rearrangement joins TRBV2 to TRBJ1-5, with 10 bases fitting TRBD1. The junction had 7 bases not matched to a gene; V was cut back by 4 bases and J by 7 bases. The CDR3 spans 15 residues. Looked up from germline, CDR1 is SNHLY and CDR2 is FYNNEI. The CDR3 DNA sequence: TGTGCCAGCAGTGGGGGACAGGGGTCTGGCCAGCCCCAGCATTTT. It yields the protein CASSGGQGSGQPQHF.

The chain's CDR3 is CASSRGLANTGELFF. In nucleotides, the CDR3 is TGTGCCAGCAGCCGGGGGCTAGCGAACACCGGGGAGCTGTTTTTT. The chain is built from TRBV4-2 and TRBJ2-2; possibly TRBD1 for D (6 bases). Germline CDR1 LGHNA, CDR2 YNFKEQ. This CDR3 region has 15 residues. The V end lost 4 bases, the J end lost 0 bases, and 9 bases lay between the germline ends.

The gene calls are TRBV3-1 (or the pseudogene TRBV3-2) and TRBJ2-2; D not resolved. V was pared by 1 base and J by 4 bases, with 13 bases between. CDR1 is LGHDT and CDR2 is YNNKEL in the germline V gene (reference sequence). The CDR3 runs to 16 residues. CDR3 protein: CASSQGISGFTGELFF. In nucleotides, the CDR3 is TGTGCCAGCAGCCAAGGTATATCGGGTTTCACCGGGGAGCTGTTTTTT.

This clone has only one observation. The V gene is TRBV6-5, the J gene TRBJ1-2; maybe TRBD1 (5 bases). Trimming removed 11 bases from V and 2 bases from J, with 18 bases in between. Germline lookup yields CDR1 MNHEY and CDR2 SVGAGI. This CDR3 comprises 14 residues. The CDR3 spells CAGLRQPPNYGYTF. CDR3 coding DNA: TGTGCCGGGTTAAGACAGCCACCAAACTATGGCTACACCTTC.

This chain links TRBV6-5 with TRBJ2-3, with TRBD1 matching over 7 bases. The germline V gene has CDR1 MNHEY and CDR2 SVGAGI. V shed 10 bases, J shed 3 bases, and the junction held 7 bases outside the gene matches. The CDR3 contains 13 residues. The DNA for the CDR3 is TGTGCCATCTCCCACAGGGGAACAGATACGCAGTATTTT. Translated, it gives CAISHRGTDTQYF.

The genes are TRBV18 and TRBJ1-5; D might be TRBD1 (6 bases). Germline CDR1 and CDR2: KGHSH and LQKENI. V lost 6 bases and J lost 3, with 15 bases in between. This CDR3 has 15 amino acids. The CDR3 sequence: CASSLKQGNNQPQHF. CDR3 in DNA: TGTGCCAGCTCCCTTAAACAGGGAAACAATCAGCCCCAGCATTTT.

CDR3 residues: CASSEVNIGGGTEAFF. The CDR3 nucleotides read TGTGCCAGCAGTGAGGTCAATATTGGTGGAGGGACTGAAGCTTTCTTT. The V call is TRBV2, the J call TRBJ1-1; D is undetermined. The CDR3 length is 16 residues. The V and J ends lost 3 bases and 5 bases respectively, with 19 bases between them. CDR1 and CDR2 (germline): SNHLY, FYNNEI.

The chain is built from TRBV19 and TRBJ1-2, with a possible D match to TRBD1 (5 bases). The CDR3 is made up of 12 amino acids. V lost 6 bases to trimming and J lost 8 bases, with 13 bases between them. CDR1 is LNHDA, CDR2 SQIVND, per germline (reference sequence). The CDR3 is CASRPGGPGYTF. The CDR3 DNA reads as TGTGCCAGTAGACCCGGGGGTCCCGGCTACACCTTC.

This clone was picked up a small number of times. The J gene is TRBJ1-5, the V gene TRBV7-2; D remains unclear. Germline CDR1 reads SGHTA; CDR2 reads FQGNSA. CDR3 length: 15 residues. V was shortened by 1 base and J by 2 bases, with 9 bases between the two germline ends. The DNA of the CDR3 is TGTGCCAGCAGCTTAGGTTGGGGAGGCAATCAGCCCCAGCATTTT. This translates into CASSLGWGGNQPQHF.

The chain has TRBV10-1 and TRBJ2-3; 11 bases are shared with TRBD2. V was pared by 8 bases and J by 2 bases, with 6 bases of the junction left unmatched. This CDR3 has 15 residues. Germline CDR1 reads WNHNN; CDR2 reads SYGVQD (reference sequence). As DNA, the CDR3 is TGCGCCAGCGAACTAGCGGGGGAACACACAGATACGCAGTATTTT. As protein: CASELAGEHTDTQYF.

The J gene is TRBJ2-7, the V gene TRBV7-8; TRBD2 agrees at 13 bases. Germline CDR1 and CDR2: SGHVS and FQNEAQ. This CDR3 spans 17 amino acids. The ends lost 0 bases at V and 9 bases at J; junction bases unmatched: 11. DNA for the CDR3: TGTGCCAGCAGCTTAGCGGGCACTAGCGGGAGGGCCGGGGGGCAGTACTTC. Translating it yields CASSLAGTSGRAGGQYF.